This T cell receptor beta chain was identified during a study of blood T cell repertoires in COVID-19. CDR3 length equals 13 residues. V lost 8 bases to trimming and J lost 9 bases, with 23 bases between them. Germline lookup yields CDR1 SQVTM and CDR2 ANQGSEA. Profiling relied on immunoSEQ multiplex PCR, and the TCRdb table lists in-frame clones only, not all of them. The sample includes tens of thousands of clones, about 81% seen only once; the top ten take more than 2.5%. This receptor was obtained from a man aged 50 to 60 with acute or convalescent COVID-19. J is TRBJ2-7 and V is TRBV29-1, with unresolved D. Sequenced: peripheral blood. The chain's CDR3 is CSFRGSSERRQYF. The CDR3 DNA follows: TGCAGCTTCCGTGGGTCTTCCGAACGGAGGCAGTACTTC.